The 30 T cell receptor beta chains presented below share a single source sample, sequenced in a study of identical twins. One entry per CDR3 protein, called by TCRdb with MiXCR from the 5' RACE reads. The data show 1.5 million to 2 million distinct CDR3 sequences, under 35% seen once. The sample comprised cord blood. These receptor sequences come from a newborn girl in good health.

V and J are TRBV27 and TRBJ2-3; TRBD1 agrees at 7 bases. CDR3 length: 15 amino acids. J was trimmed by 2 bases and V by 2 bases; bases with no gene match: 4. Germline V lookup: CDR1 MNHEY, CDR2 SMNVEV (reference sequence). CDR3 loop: CASSLGDSYTDTQYF. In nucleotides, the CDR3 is TGTGCCAGCAGTTTAGGGGACAGTTACACAGATACGCAGTATTTT.

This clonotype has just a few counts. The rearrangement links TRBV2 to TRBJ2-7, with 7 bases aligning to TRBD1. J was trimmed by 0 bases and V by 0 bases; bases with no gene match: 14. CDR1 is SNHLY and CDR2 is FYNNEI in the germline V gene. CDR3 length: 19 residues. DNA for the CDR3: TGTGCCAGCAGTGAAGCGCCGGGGACAGTCCCCTCGAGCTCCTACGAGCAGTACTTC. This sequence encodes CASSEAPGTVPSSSYEQYF.

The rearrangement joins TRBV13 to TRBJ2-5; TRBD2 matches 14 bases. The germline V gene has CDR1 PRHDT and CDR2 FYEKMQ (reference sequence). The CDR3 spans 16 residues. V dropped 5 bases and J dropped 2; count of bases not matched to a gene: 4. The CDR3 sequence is CASSRTSGGRQETQYF. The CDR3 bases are TGTGCCAGCAGCCGGACTAGCGGGGGGCGTCAAGAGACCCAGTACTTC.

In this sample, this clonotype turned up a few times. The chain's CDR3 is CASSFVPTGLGNSPLHF. The CDR3, as DNA: TGTGCCAGCAGTTTCGTCCCGACAGGGCTGGGGAATTCACCCCTCCACTTT. The chain couples TRBV27 to TRBJ1-6; 7 bases map to TRBD1. The CDR3 loop spans 17 amino acids. With 3 bases clipped from V and 7 bases from J, the junction kept 12 bases outside the gene matches. From germline, CDR1 is MNHEY and CDR2 SMNVEV (reference sequence).

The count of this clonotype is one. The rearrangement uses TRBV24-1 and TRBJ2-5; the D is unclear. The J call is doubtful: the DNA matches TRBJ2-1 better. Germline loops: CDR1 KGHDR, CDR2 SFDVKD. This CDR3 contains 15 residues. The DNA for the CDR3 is TGTGCCACCAGTGATTTGATTATGGTCCAAGAGACCCAGTTCTTC. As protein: CATSDLIMVQETQFF.

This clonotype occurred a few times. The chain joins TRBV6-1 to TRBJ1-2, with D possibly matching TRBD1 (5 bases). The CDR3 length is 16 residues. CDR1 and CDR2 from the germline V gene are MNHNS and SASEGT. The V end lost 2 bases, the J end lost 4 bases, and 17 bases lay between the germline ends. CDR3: CASSEIERDETYGYTF. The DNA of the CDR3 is TGTGCCAGCAGTGAAATCGAACGGGACGAAACCTATGGCTACACCTTC.

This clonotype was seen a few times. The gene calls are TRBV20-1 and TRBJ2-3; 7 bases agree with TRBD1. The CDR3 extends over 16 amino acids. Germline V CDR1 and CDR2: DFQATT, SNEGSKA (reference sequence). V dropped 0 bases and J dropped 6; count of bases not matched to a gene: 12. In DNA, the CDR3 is TGCAGTGCTAGAGAAGCTCACAGGGGACCCCTGGATACGCAGTATTTT. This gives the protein CSAREAHRGPLDTQYF.

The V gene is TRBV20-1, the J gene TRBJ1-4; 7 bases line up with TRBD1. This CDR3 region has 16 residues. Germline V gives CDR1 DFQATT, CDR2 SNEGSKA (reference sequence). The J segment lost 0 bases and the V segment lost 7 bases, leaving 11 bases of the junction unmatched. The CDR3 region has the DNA TGCAGTGTCCAAACGGACAGGCCTTCAACTAATGAAAAACTGTTTTTT. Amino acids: CSVQTDRPSTNEKLFF.

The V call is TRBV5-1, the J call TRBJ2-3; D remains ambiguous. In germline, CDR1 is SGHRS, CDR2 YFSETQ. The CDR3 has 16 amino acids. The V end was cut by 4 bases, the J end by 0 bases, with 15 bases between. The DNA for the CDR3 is TGCGCCAGCAGCGTAGACGACTGGGCTAGCACAGATACGCAGTATTTT. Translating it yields CASSVDDWASTDTQYF. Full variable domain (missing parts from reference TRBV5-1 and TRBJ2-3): KAGVTQTPRYLIKTRGQQVTLSCSPISGHRSVSWYQQTPGQGLQFLFEYFSETQRNKGNFPGRFSGRQFSNSRSEMNVSTLELGDSALYLCASSVDDWASTDTQYFGPGTRLTVL.

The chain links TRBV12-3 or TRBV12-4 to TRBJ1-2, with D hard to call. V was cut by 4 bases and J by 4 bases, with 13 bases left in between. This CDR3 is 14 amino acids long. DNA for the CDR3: TGTGCCAGCAGTTCCCGACAACTCCGCTATGGCTACACCTTC. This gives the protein CASSSRQLRYGYTF.

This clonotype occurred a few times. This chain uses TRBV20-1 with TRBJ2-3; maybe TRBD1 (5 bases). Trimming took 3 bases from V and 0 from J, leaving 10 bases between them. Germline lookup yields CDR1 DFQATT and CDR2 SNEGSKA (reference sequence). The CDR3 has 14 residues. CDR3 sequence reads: CSASRGRSTDTQYF. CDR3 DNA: TGCAGTGCTAGTAGGGGCAGGAGCACAGATACGCAGTATTTT.

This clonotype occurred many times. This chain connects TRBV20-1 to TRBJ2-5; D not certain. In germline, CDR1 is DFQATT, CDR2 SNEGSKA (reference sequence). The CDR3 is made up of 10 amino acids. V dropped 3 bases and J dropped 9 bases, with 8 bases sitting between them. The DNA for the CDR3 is TGCAGTGCTAGGGACGGTTCCCAGTACTTC. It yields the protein CSARDGSQYF.

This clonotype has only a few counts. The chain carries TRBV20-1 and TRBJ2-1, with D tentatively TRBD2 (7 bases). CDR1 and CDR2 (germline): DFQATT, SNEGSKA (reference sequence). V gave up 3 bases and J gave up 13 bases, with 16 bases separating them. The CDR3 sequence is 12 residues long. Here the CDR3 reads CSASGHGGPQFF. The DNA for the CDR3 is TGCAGTGCTAGTGGTCACGGGGGGCCCCAGTTCTTC.

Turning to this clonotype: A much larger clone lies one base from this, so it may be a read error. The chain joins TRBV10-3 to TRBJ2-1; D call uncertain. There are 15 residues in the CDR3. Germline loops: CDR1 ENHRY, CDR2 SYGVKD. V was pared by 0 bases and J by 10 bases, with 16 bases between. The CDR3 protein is CAISESGGRPYEQFF. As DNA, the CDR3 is TGTGCCATCAGTGAGTCAGGCGGCAGACCCTACGAGCAGTTCTTC.

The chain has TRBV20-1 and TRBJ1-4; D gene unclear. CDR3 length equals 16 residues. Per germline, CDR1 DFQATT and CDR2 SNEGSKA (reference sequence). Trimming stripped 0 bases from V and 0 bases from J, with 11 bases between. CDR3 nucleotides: TGCAGTGCTAGAGATCCCCGCGACGCAACTAATGAAAAACTGTTTTTT. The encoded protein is CSARDPRDATNEKLFF.

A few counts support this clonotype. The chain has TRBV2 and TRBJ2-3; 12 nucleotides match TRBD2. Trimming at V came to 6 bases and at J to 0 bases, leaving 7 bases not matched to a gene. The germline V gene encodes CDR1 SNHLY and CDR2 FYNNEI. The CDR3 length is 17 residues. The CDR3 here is CASRTGTSGPSTDTQYF. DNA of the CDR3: TGTGCCAGCAGGACCGGGACTAGCGGGCCTAGCACAGATACGCAGTATTTT.

CDR3 region: CSARGPMGGESTDTQYF. The CDR3 nucleotides read TGCAGTGCTAGAGGGCCGATGGGGGGGGAAAGCACAGATACGCAGTATTTT. The V and J genes are TRBV20-1 and TRBJ2-3, with 7 bases identical to TRBD2. V trimming: 1 base; J trimming: 0 bases; junction bases outside the gene matches: 10. CDR3 length: 17 amino acids. From germline, CDR1 is DFQATT and CDR2 SNEGSKA (reference sequence).

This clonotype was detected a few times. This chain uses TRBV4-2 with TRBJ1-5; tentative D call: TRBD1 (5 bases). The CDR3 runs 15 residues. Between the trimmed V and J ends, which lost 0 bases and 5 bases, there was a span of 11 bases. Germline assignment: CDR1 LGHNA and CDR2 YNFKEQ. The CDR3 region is CASSQEGVGHQPQHF. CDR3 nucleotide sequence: TGTGCCAGCAGCCAAGAAGGGGTGGGGCATCAGCCCCAGCATTTT.

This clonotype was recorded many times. This CDR3 is CASSSSPIYYEQYF. The DNA for the CDR3 is TGTGCCAGCAGCTCGAGTCCTATATACTACGAGCAGTACTTC. The rearrangement links TRBV2 to TRBJ2-7; D ambiguous. The germline gives CDR1 SNHLY, CDR2 FYNNEI. CDR3 length: 14 residues. V was shortened by 6 bases and J by 3 bases, with 15 bases between the two germline ends.

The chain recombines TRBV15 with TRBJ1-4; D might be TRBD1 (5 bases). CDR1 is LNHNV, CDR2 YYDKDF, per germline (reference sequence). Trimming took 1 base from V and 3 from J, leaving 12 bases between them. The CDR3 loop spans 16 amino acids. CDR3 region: CATSRGGAGSNEKLFF. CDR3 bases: TGTGCCACCAGCAGAGGTGGGGCAGGCTCTAATGAAAAACTGTTTTTT.

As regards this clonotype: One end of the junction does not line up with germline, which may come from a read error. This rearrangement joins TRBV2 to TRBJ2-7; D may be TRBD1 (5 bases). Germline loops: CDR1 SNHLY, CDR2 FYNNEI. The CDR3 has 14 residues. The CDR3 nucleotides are TGTGCCGGCAGTGATGGCCCAGGGACCTACGAGCAGTACTTC. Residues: CAGSDGPGTYEQYF.

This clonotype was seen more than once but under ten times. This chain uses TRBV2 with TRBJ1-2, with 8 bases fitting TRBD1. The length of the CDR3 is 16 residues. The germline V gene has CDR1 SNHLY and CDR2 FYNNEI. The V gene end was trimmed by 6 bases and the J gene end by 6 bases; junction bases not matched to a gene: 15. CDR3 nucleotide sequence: TGTGCCAGCAGCTTATCTGGACAGGGCGCCTCCGATGGCTACACCTTC. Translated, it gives CASSLSGQGASDGYTF.

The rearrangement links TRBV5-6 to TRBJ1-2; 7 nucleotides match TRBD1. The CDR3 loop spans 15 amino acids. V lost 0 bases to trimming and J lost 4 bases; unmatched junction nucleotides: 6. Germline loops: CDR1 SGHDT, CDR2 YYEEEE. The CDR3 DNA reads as TGTGCCAGCAGCTTGGGAAGGGGGCGCATCTATGGCTACACCTTC. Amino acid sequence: CASSLGRGRIYGYTF.

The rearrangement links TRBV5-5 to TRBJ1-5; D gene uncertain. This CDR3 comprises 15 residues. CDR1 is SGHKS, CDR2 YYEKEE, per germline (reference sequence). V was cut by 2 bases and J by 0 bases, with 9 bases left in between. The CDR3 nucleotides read TGTGCCAGCAGCTTCGGGGTTTCTAGCAATCAGCCCCAGCATTTT. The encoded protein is CASSFGVSSNQPQHF.

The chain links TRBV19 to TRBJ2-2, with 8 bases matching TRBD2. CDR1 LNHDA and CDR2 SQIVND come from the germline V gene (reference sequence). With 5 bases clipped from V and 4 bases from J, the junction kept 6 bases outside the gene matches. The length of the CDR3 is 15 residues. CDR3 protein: CASSPGLVFTGELFF. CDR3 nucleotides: TGTGCCAGTAGTCCGGGACTAGTTTTCACCGGGGAGCTGTTTTTT.

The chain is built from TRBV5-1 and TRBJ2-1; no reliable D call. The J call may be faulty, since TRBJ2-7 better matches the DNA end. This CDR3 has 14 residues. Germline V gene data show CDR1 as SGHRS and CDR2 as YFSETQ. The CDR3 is CASSLERPPYEQYF. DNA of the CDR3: TGCGCCAGCAGCTTGGAGAGACCACCCTACGAGCAGTACTTC.

The CDR3 DNA reads as TGTGCCAGCAGCCCAAGAAGACTAGGTACTTACAATGAGCAGTTCTTC. This translates into CASSPRRLGTYNEQFF. The rearrangement uses TRBV7-2 and TRBJ2-1; the D gene is possibly TRBD2 (6 bases). This CDR3 comprises 16 residues. Germline V gives CDR1 SGHTA, CDR2 FQGNSA. V was trimmed by 5 bases and J by 4 bases, leaving 18 bases between them.

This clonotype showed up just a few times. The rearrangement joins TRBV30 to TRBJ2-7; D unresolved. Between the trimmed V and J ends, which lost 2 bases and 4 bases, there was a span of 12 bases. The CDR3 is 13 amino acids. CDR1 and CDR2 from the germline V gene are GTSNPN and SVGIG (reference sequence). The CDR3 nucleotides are TGTGCCTGGAGTCATGGAGACGTTTACGAGCAGTACTTC. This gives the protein CAWSHGDVYEQYF.

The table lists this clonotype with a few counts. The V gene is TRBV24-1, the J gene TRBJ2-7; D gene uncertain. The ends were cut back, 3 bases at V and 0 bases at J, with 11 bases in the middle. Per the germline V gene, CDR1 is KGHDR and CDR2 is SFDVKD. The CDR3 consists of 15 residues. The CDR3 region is CATSDPDGSSYEQYF. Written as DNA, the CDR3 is TGTGCCACCAGTGATCCCGACGGAAGCTCCTACGAGCAGTACTTC.

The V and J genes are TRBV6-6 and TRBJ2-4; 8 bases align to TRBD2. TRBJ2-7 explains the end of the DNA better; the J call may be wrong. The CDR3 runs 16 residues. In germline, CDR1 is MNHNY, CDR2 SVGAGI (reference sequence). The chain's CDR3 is CASSYVALAAPCEQYF. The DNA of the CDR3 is TGTGCCAGCAGTTACGTCGCACTAGCGGCCCCATGCGAGCAGTACTTC.